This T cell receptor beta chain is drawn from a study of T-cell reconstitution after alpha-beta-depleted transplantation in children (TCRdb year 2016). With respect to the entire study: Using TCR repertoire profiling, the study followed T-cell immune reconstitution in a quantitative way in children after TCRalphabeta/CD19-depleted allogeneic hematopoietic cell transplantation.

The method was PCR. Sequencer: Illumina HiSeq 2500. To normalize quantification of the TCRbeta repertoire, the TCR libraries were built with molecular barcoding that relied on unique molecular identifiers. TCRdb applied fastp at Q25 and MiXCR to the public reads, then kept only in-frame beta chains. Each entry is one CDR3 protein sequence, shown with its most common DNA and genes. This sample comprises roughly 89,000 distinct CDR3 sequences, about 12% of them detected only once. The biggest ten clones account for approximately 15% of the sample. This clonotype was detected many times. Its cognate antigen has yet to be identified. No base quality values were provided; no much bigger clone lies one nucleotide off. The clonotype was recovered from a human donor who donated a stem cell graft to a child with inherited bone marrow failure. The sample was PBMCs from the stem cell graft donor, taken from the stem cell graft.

Here is the DNA: TGTGCCAGCCCCGGGACAGGGGGCGCGAAGGGGGAGCTGTTTTTT. The encoded protein is CASPGTGGAKGELFF. In this chain, TRBV27 is recombined with TRBJ2-2; 12 central nucleotides agree with TRBD1. V loses 8 bases at its end and J loses 8 bases; junction bases beyond the gene matches: 9. Reading the germline V gene (reference sequence) gives CDR1 MNHEY and CDR2 SMNVEV. The CDR3, cysteine through phenylalanine, is 15 amino acids long. The sequence is cut down to CDR3 DNA, 45 bases in frame from base 1.